The TCR beta chain described here comes from a study of shared clonotypes between healthy human individuals. Study-wide findings and caveats: In this cohort, only blood was sampled, and tissue repertoires likely differ. Though the depth was large, rarefaction showed that sorted-subset sequencing was incomplete.

Only Caucasian adults living in Nashville, Tennessee served as donors. As concerns this clone: Its antigen is currently unknown.

Splitting of each subset's genomic DNA was done evenly across several immunoSEQ plates. Measured with immunoSEQ multiplex PCR; TCRdb has only the in-frame clones, and not every one. Altogether about 1.5 million clones are present, 95% to 99% being singletons, with the ten largest covering roughly 0.45%. The sample taken for sequencing was naive CD4+ T cells sorted from blood. Subset given: CD45RA+ positively selected. This clonotype originated in a man under 40 in good health.

The CDR3 sequence: CASKTLSTNTGELFF. In DNA, the CDR3 is TGTGCCAGCAAGACCCTTTCGACGAACACCGGGGAGCTGTTTTTT. The rearrangement joins TRBV28 to TRBJ2-2, with unresolved D. Trimming took 7 bases from V and 0 from J, leaving 12 bases between them. Per the germline V gene, CDR1 is MDHEN and CDR2 is SYDVKM. This CDR3 comprises 15 residues.